This TCR beta chain derives from a study of blood T cell repertoires in COVID-19. Study summary: COVID-19 samples from acute and convalescent phases originated in the United States, Italy and Spain.

As processed by the authors: Amplification from reference gene primers served as the basis for estimated nucleated cell counts. TCRdb's copy holds only in-frame clones and misses some; the assay was immunoSEQ multiplex PCR. The V and J calls and the clone size are those of that table, but D and trimming were determined from the DNA. The sample has around 170,000 clones, less than 90% seen once. Germline V lookup: CDR1 LGHNT, CDR2 FRNRAP. After removal of 1 base from V and 0 bases from J, the junction contained 6 bases not matched to a gene. CDR3 length: 17 amino acids. V usage is TRBV12-5 and J usage is TRBJ2-7; 10 nucleotides agree with TRBD2. Sequenced input: peripheral blood. The TCR was taken from a man in his 60s with acute or convalescent COVID-19. The CDR3 here is CASGLAKSSGSSYEQYF. The CDR3 region has the DNA TGTGCTAGTGGTTTGGCCAAATCTAGCGGGAGCTCCTACGAGCAGTACTTC.